The 6 T cell receptor beta chains below come from one sample, sequenced in a study of blood T cells in healthy people across ages. A second PCR, run for roughly 7 to 11 cycles, used a sample-barcoded 5' primer plus a J-beta primer mix. TCRdb reanalysed the 5' RACE reads using MiXCR and keeps one entry per CDR3 protein. The sample has about 1.6 million distinct CDR3 sequences, around 36% seen once. The sample taken for sequencing was blood. Every receptor here comes from a woman between 25 and 40 years old in good health.

This clonotype has just a few counts. V and J are TRBV20-1 and TRBJ2-5; perhaps TRBD2 as D (6 bases). With the DNA end fitting TRBJ2-7 better, the J assignment may be wrong. The CDR3 runs 15 residues. CDR1 is DFQATT, CDR2 SNEGSKA, per germline (reference sequence). CDR3 region: CSARDPSGSTYEQYF. The CDR3 DNA sequence: TGCAGTGCTAGAGATCCCAGCGGGTCAACCTACGAGCAGTACTTC.

This clonotype was detected once. This chain connects TRBV4-1 to TRBJ1-5, with a possible D match to TRBD1 (6 bases). V lost 3 bases to trimming and J lost 4 bases, with 10 bases between them. In germline, CDR1 is MGHRA, CDR2 YSYEKL. The CDR3 sequence is 14 residues long. CDR3 DNA: TGCGCCAGCAGCCATAGACAGGCAAATCAGCCCCAGCATTTT. Encoded protein: CASSHRQANQPQHF.

In DNA, the CDR3 is TGTGCCAGCAGTTTTATGTTAGGCGGGAGATCAACCAATGAGCAGTTCTTC. It is translated as CASSFMLGGRSTNEQFF. This chain links TRBV12-3 or TRBV12-4 with TRBJ2-1; 7 positions match TRBD2. V shed 3 bases and J 6 bases; nucleotides not matched to a gene: 14. The CDR3 sequence is 17 residues long.

This clonotype was recorded a few times. The chain joins TRBV28 to TRBJ2-7; 8 nucleotides align to TRBD2. Germline V CDR1 and CDR2: MDHEN, SYDVKM. The junction had 12 bases not matched to a gene; V was cut back by 8 bases and J by 6 bases. This CDR3 region has 14 residues. CDR3: CASSPVTGGREQYF. The DNA of the CDR3 is TGTGCCAGCTCACCGGTGACGGGGGGGCGCGAGCAGTACTTC.

With respect to this clonotype: A much larger clone sits a single nucleotide away, making a read error possible. The rearrangement joins TRBV4-1 to TRBJ2-3; 8 bases fit TRBD1. Germline loops: CDR1 MGHRA, CDR2 YSYEKL. The CDR3 sequence is 14 residues long. Germline trimming cut 1 base from V and 5 bases from J; bases unmatched to any gene: 2. CDR3 loop: CASSQAGTGDTQYF. The DNA for the CDR3 is TGCGCCAGCAGCCAAGCCGGGACAGGAGATACGCAGTATTTT.

A note on this clonotype: A junction end diverges from the germline sequence, so it may reflect a read error. The chain recombines TRBV20-1 with TRBJ1-5; TRBD1 agrees at 7 bases. The CDR3 covers 15 residues. Germline V lookup: CDR1 DFQATT, CDR2 SNEGSKA (reference sequence). The CDR3 bases are TGCAGTGCTTATGGCGGGACAGCTAAGAATCAGCCCCGGCATTTT. Translated: CSAYGGTAKNQPRHF.